The sequence of this TCR beta chain was determined in a study of T cell responses to AZD1222 COVID-19 vaccine. Germline V gene sequence: CDR1 MNHEY, CDR2 SMNVEV (reference sequence). CDR3 length equals 15 residues. Losses at the gene ends were 6 bases for V and 0 bases for J; bases not matched to a gene: 7. The method was immunoSEQ multiplex PCR; TCRdb's version includes in-frame clones alone and lacks a portion of them. Counted here are over 110,000 clones, over 75% occurring once; the ten biggest clones make up 1.6%. The sequence derives from an adult in good health. Specimen: peripheral blood, collected on day 0 of AZD1222 vaccination. The V and J genes are TRBV27 and TRBJ1-1; 7 bases match TRBD1. DNA for the CDR3: TGTGCCAGCAGACCACGACAGGGACTGAACACTGAAGCTTTCTTT. Translated: CASRPRQGLNTEAFF.